Below, 9 T cell receptor beta chains from the same sample are listed, as sequenced in a study of cytomegalovirus exposure and HLA in healthy donors. Sequenced by immunoSEQ multiplex PCR; TCRdb stores in-frame clones only, minus some. The sample carries 150,000 to 200,000 clones, about 90% recorded once. The sample was PBMCs. The receptors originated from a woman between 18 and 30 years old in good health and CMV-seropositive.

The V call is TRBV29-1, the J call TRBJ2-5, with D unclear. The V and J ends lost 1 base and 1 base respectively, with 13 bases between them. This CDR3 has 15 residues. Germline CDR1 is SQVTM and CDR2 is ANQGSEA. DNA of the CDR3: TGCAGCGTTGAAGGTGGAACAGCCCTCCAAGAGACCCAGTACTTC. Protein: CSVEGGTALQETQYF.

This clone was recorded once. V usage is TRBV7-9 and J usage is TRBJ2-2; a weak D match, TRBD2 (5 bases). With 2 bases removed from V and 2 bases from J, the gap between germline ends came to 15 bases. The V gene's germline CDR1 is SEHNR and CDR2 FQNEAQ (reference sequence). The CDR3 spans 17 residues. The CDR3 spells CASSLRDGGVNTGELFF. The CDR3, as DNA: TGTGCCAGCAGCTTACGGGATGGCGGAGTTAACACCGGGGAGCTGTTTTTT.

This clone is a singleton in its sample. This chain uses TRBV5-1 with TRBJ2-5, with 13 positions matching TRBD2. CDR1 is SGHRS, CDR2 YFSETQ, per germline. This CDR3 spans 17 amino acids. V trimming: 0 bases; J trimming: 5 bases; junction bases outside the gene matches: 7. The CDR3 bases are TGCGCCAGCAGCTTGGGTGGACTAGCGGGAGTAGTGGAGACCCAGTACTTC. Protein: CASSLGGLAGVVETQYF.

This chain joins TRBV6-5 and TRBJ2-2; D uncertain. The CDR3 has 13 residues. Trimming took 2 bases from V and 5 from J, leaving 6 bases between them. CDR1 MNHEY and CDR2 SVGAGI come from the germline V gene. The CDR3 DNA sequence: TGTGCCAGCAGTTACGACGGGACCGGGGAGCTGTTTTTT. It is translated as CASSYDGTGELFF.

The genes are TRBV11-2 and TRBJ1-2; D is possibly TRBD1 (6 bases). V shed 4 bases and J shed 8 bases, with 14 bases lying between them. CDR1 and CDR2 from the germline V gene are SGHAT and FQNNGV. The CDR3 runs 13 residues. CDR3 sequence: CASSWGGQSGYTF. For the CDR3, the DNA is TGTGCCAGCAGCTGGGGTGGACAGTCAGGCTACACCTTC.

The gene calls are TRBV6-5 and TRBJ2-7; the match to TRBD1 covers 7 bases. Per the germline V gene, CDR1 is MNHEY and CDR2 is SVGAGI. The CDR3 is 12 residues long. V dropped 6 bases and J dropped 3; count of bases not matched to a gene: 2. The CDR3 reads CASRGQFYEQYF. The CDR3 DNA sequence: TGTGCCAGCAGGGGACAGTTCTACGAGCAGTACTTC.

V and J are TRBV7-2 and TRBJ1-4, with 10 bases that match TRBD1. Germline V gives CDR1 SGHTA, CDR2 FQGNSA. The CDR3 has 19 residues. V was clipped by 0 bases and J by 0 bases; unmatched bases: 7. This CDR3 is CASSLAGGQGHATNEKLFF. The CDR3 DNA reads TGTGCCAGCAGCTTAGCGGGGGGACAGGGGCACGCAACTAATGAAAAACTGTTTTTT.

V usage is TRBV7-9 and J usage is TRBJ1-1; no clear D. This CDR3 has 13 amino acids. The V end was cut by 3 bases, the J end by 2 bases, with 7 bases between. The germline CDR1 and CDR2 sequences are SEHNR and FQNEAQ (reference sequence). The CDR3 reads CASSFEGNTEAFF. The CDR3 nucleotides are TGTGCCAGCAGCTTTGAGGGAAACACTGAAGCTTTCTTT.

V is TRBV6-1 and J is TRBJ1-1; a possible D gene is TRBD1 (5 bases). The germline CDR1 and CDR2 sequences are MNHNS and SASEGT. The V end lost 10 bases, the J end lost 0 bases, and 15 bases lay between the germline ends. The CDR3 runs to 14 residues. The CDR3 coding sequence is TGTGCCACTAAGCAAGACAGCTTGAACACTGAAGCTTTCTTT. It is translated as CATKQDSLNTEAFF.